The rows below give T cell receptor beta chains drawn from one sample of a study of blood T cells in healthy people across ages. Via MiXCR, TCRdb re-called the 5' RACE reads, giving one row per CDR3 protein. The repertoire has fewer than 700,000 distinct CDR3 sequences, 40% to 45% of them found once; the top ten carry about 30%. Sequencing was carried out using blood. These receptors all stem from a man aged 80 or over in good health. CDR3s include the opening cysteine and the closing phenylalanine or tryptophan. Each record gives: J gene, V gene, D gene, clone size, CDR3 DNA, CDR3 protein. A D gene is named only where the DNA matches it firmly. Size is omitted from some rows. Given values are once, few, many or a class for expanded clones.

j_gene: TRBJ2-1
v_gene: TRBV7-3
d_gene: TRBD2
abundance: once
CDR3nt: TGTGCCAGCAGCTTACTGCAAACTAGCGGGAGTAATGAGCAGTTCTTC
CDR3aa: CASSLLQTSGSNEQFF

j_gene: TRBJ2-6
v_gene: TRBV7-2
d_gene: .
abundance: .
CDR3nt: TGTGCCAGCAGCTTAGCGCTCAGCAGGGTAGCTGGGGCCAACGTCCTGACTTTC
CDR3aa: CASSLALSRVAGANVLTF

j_gene: TRBJ1-2
v_gene: TRBV4-3
d_gene: TRBD1
abundance: .
CDR3nt: TGCGCCAGCAGCCCTACCGCTACAGGGGACGATTTTAAAGGCTACACCTTC
CDR3aa: CASSPTATGDDFKGYTF

j_gene: TRBJ2-7
v_gene: TRBV5-1
d_gene: .
abundance: .
CDR3nt: TGCGCCAGCAGCTTGGCCGCAGCCTACGAGCAGTACTTC
CDR3aa: CASSLAAAYEQYF

j_gene: TRBJ2-1
v_gene: TRBV29-1
d_gene: .
abundance: many
CDR3nt: TGCAGCGCTAGCCCGGACAGTCCCTACAATGAGCAGTTCTTC
CDR3aa: CSASPDSPYNEQFF

j_gene: TRBJ2-4
v_gene: TRBV20-1
d_gene: TRBD1
abundance: few
CDR3nt: TGCAGTGCTAGAGATAGGGGGCGGGTGTACATTCAGTACTTC
CDR3aa: CSARDRGRVYIQYF

j_gene: TRBJ1-1
v_gene: TRBV2
d_gene: .
abundance: .
CDR3nt: TGTGCCAGCCACCTAGAACGTAACACTGAAGCTTTCTTT
CDR3aa: CASHLERNTEAFF

j_gene: TRBJ2-1
v_gene: TRBV4-2
d_gene: .
abundance: .
CDR3nt: TGTGCCAGCAGCCAAGATTCGGATAGCGACTATGAGCAGTTCTTC
CDR3aa: CASSQDSDSDYEQFF

j_gene: TRBJ1-6
v_gene: TRBV6-5
d_gene: TRBD1
abundance: .
CDR3nt: TGTGCCAGCAGTTACTCCAGCCAGGGGGGTTTCAAGTCACCCCTCCACTTT
CDR3aa: CASSYSSQGGFKSPLHF

j_gene: TRBJ2-1
v_gene: TRBV7-2
d_gene: TRBD1
abundance: .
CDR3nt: TGTGCCAGCAGAAAAGGACAGGTTGGGTTCGATGAGCAGTTCTTC
CDR3aa: CASRKGQVGFDEQFF

j_gene: TRBJ1-1
v_gene: TRBV7-2
d_gene: .
abundance: .
CDR3nt: TGTGCCAGCAGCTTATCCCCACGGACAGATGAAGCTTTCTTT
CDR3aa: CASSLSPRTDEAFF

j_gene: TRBJ2-1
v_gene: TRBV4-3
d_gene: .
abundance: many
CDR3nt: TGCGCCAGCAGCCAAGAAGGGGGTCCCTACAATGAGCAGTTCTTC
CDR3aa: CASSQEGGPYNEQFF

j_gene: TRBJ2-7
v_gene: TRBV20-1
d_gene: .
abundance: once
CDR3nt: TGCAGTGCTAGAGATCTTATAGGAGATTCCTACGAGCAGTACTTC
CDR3aa: CSARDLIGDSYEQYF

j_gene: TRBJ2-7
v_gene: TRBV20-1
d_gene: .
abundance: .
CDR3nt: TGCAGTGCTAGAAACGGGGGGCAGTACTTC
CDR3aa: CSARNGGQYF

j_gene: TRBJ2-1
v_gene: TRBV5-6
d_gene: TRBD1
abundance: few
CDR3nt: TGTGCCAGCAGCTCAGGGGGCTATGAGCAGTTCTTC
CDR3aa: CASSSGGYEQFF

j_gene: TRBJ1-2
v_gene: TRBV7-9
d_gene: .
abundance: .
CDR3nt: TGTGCCAGCAGCTTAGATCCCGGCAGCTATGGCTACACCTTC
CDR3aa: CASSLDPGSYGYTF

j_gene: TRBJ1-5
v_gene: TRBV3-1
d_gene: TRBD1
abundance: .
CDR3nt: TGTGCCAGCAGCCAGACAGGGGTAAGTCAGCCCCAGCATTTT
CDR3aa: CASSQTGVSQPQHF

j_gene: TRBJ2-3
v_gene: TRBV5-5
d_gene: .
abundance: .
CDR3nt: TGTGCCAGCAGCTTTACCCAGGCAGATACGCAGTATTTT
CDR3aa: CASSFTQADTQYF

j_gene: TRBJ2-6
v_gene: TRBV12-3/TRBV12-4
d_gene: TRBD1
abundance: many
CDR3nt: TGTGCCAGCAGGATACAGGGGGCTGGGGCCAACGTCCTGACTTTC
CDR3aa: CASRIQGAGANVLTF

j_gene: TRBJ2-1
v_gene: TRBV9
d_gene: .
abundance: .
CDR3nt: TGTGCCAGCAGCGTATCCGGGCCAGGGACGTACAATGAGCAGTTCTTC
CDR3aa: CASSVSGPGTYNEQFF

j_gene: TRBJ2-5
v_gene: TRBV7-2
d_gene: TRBD2
abundance: few
CDR3nt: TGTGCCAGCAGCTTGGGACTAGCGGGGGGGCCAAGAGAGACCCAGTACTTC
CDR3aa: CASSLGLAGGPRETQYF

j_gene: TRBJ2-1
v_gene: TRBV4-3
d_gene: .
abundance: .
CDR3nt: TGCGCCAGCAGCCAAACAAAAGTACCTTCCGATGAGCAGTTCTTC
CDR3aa: CASSQTKVPSDEQFF

j_gene: TRBJ2-7
v_gene: TRBV14
d_gene: TRBD2
abundance: .
CDR3nt: TGTGCCAGCAGCCAAGGAGGAGCGGGGTTCTACGAGCAGTACTTC
CDR3aa: CASSQGGAGFYEQYF

j_gene: TRBJ2-5
v_gene: TRBV6-2/TRBV6-3
d_gene: TRBD2
abundance: .
CDR3nt: TGTGCCAGCAAAGAGCGGGAGGAAGGACCCTACAATGAGCAGTACTTC
CDR3aa: CASKEREEGPYNEQYF

j_gene: TRBJ1-2
v_gene: TRBV5-1
d_gene: .
abundance: .
CDR3nt: TGCGCCAGCAGCGGCGGAGGGGTGGATATGAACTGTTATGGCTACACCTTC
CDR3aa: CASSGGGVDMNCYGYTF

j_gene: TRBJ2-7
v_gene: TRBV11-2
d_gene: .
abundance: once
CDR3nt: TGTGCCAGCAGCTTAGTAAGTACCTACAATGAGCAGTACTTC
CDR3aa: CASSLVSTYNEQYF

j_gene: TRBJ1-1
v_gene: TRBV5-1
d_gene: .
abundance: .
CDR3nt: TGCGTCAGCAGCTTGGACCGGCCCGTGAACACTGAAGCTTTCTTT
CDR3aa: CVSSLDRPVNTEAFF

j_gene: TRBJ2-1
v_gene: TRBV9
d_gene: .
abundance: .
CDR3nt: TGTGCCAGCAGCCCTCTTGCCGGGACGACTCATGAGCAGTTCTTC
CDR3aa: CASSPLAGTTHEQFF

j_gene: TRBJ2-7
v_gene: TRBV27
d_gene: TRBD2
abundance: .
CDR3nt: TGTGCCAGCAGTTACTCTGGCGGGAGGGCTTACGAGCAGTACTTC
CDR3aa: CASSYSGGRAYEQYF

j_gene: TRBJ2-1
v_gene: TRBV7-2
d_gene: TRBD1
abundance: many
CDR3nt: TGTGCCAGCAGCTTAGCGGCACCTGGGACAGGGGCCGGCAATGAGCAGTTCTTC
CDR3aa: CASSLAAPGTGAGNEQFF

j_gene: TRBJ1-1
v_gene: TRBV28
d_gene: .
abundance: .
CDR3nt: TGTGCCAGCAATGGGCCGAGAGGAAACACTGAAGCTTTCTTT
CDR3aa: CASNGPRGNTEAFF

j_gene: TRBJ2-1
v_gene: TRBV12-3/TRBV12-4
d_gene: TRBD1
abundance: .
CDR3nt: TGTGCCAGCAGTGAGACAGGGAGTAAGTTCTTC
CDR3aa: CASSETGSKFF

j_gene: TRBJ1-2
v_gene: TRBV12-3/TRBV12-4
d_gene: TRBD1
abundance: many
CDR3nt: TGTGCCAGCAGATCAGGACAGGGACCTGACTACACCTTC
CDR3aa: CASRSGQGPDYTF

j_gene: TRBJ2-1
v_gene: TRBV29-1
d_gene: TRBD1
abundance: .
CDR3nt: TGCAGCGTTCCGACAGGGGCGGGTGAGCAGTTCTTC
CDR3aa: CSVPTGAGEQFF

j_gene: TRBJ2-7
v_gene: TRBV28
d_gene: .
abundance: many
CDR3nt: TGTGCCAGCAGTTTATGGGGCAGGCACCACGAGCAGTACTTC
CDR3aa: CASSLWGRHHEQYF

j_gene: TRBJ2-3
v_gene: TRBV7-2
d_gene: TRBD1
abundance: few
CDR3nt: TGTGCCAGCAGCACCGGGACAGGGTATAGCACAGATACGCAGTATTTT
CDR3aa: CASSTGTGYSTDTQYF

j_gene: TRBJ2-1
v_gene: TRBV7-2
d_gene: .
abundance: few
CDR3nt: TGTGCCAGCAGCCACCCAACTAACCTGGAGCAGTTCTTC
CDR3aa: CASSHPTNLEQFF

j_gene: TRBJ2-3
v_gene: TRBV6-5
d_gene: .
abundance: few
CDR3nt: TGTGCCAGCGCGCGCGGAGATACGCAGTATTTT
CDR3aa: CASARGDTQYF

j_gene: TRBJ2-1
v_gene: TRBV7-2
d_gene: .
abundance: few
CDR3nt: TGTGCCAGCAGCTCGCCTCCAACCCGGAACATCTACAATGAGCAGTTCTTC
CDR3aa: CASSSPPTRNIYNEQFF

j_gene: TRBJ1-6
v_gene: TRBV12-3/TRBV12-4
d_gene: TRBD1
abundance: few
CDR3nt: TGTGCCAGCAGTTCCGGGGGGACAGGATATAATTCACCCCTCCACTTT
CDR3aa: CASSSGGTGYNSPLHF

j_gene: TRBJ1-6
v_gene: TRBV9
d_gene: TRBD1
abundance: few
CDR3nt: TGTGCCAGCAGACAGGGGCTTAGCTCCTATAATTCACCCCTCCACTTT
CDR3aa: CASRQGLSSYNSPLHF

j_gene: TRBJ2-3
v_gene: TRBV7-2
d_gene: .
abundance: .
CDR3nt: TGTGCCAGCAGCTTATTAGATGCAGATACGCAGTATTTT
CDR3aa: CASSLLDADTQYF

j_gene: TRBJ2-1
v_gene: TRBV7-3
d_gene: TRBD1
abundance: once
CDR3nt: TGTGCCAGCAGCTTAGGGGACAGTGGGAAGGATGAGCAGTTCTTC
CDR3aa: CASSLGDSGKDEQFF

j_gene: TRBJ2-7
v_gene: TRBV20-1
d_gene: .
abundance: .
CDR3nt: TGCAGTGCAATACAGGACCCCGGCTCCTACGAGCAGTACTTC
CDR3aa: CSAIQDPGSYEQYF

j_gene: TRBJ2-2
v_gene: TRBV6-6
d_gene: TRBD2
abundance: .
CDR3nt: TGTGCCGGAGGGACTAGCGGGGTCGCGAACACCGGGGAGCTGTTTTTT
CDR3aa: CAGGTSGVANTGELFF

j_gene: TRBJ2-1
v_gene: TRBV27
d_gene: TRBD2
abundance: few
CDR3nt: TGTGCCAGCAGTTCTGGGCGGGGGGACCACAATGAGCAGTTCTTC
CDR3aa: CASSSGRGDHNEQFF

j_gene: TRBJ2-3
v_gene: TRBV6-1
d_gene: .
abundance: .
CDR3nt: TGTGCCAGCAGTGTGGAAGCGCATTATACGCAGTATTTT
CDR3aa: CASSVEAHYTQYF

j_gene: TRBJ2-7
v_gene: TRBV20-1
d_gene: TRBD1
abundance: .
CDR3nt: TGCAGTGCTAGTTTTGCAGGGGGTACCGAGCAGTACTTC
CDR3aa: CSASFAGGTEQYF

j_gene: TRBJ2-5
v_gene: TRBV7-2
d_gene: TRBD2
abundance: .
CDR3nt: TGTGCCAGCAGCCCACTAGCGGGGGGAATGGCGGAGACCCAGTACTTC
CDR3aa: CASSPLAGGMAETQYF

j_gene: TRBJ2-4
v_gene: TRBV2
d_gene: .
abundance: .
CDR3nt: TGTGCCAGCAGTGACGGGCGGGGCCTCTCCTACAATGAGCAGTACTTC
CDR3aa: CASSDGRGLSYNEQYF

j_gene: TRBJ2-3
v_gene: TRBV7-3
d_gene: .
abundance: many
CDR3nt: TGTGCCAGCAGCTTATCTAGCCCCACAGATACGCAGTATTTT
CDR3aa: CASSLSSPTDTQYF

j_gene: TRBJ2-3
v_gene: TRBV9
d_gene: .
abundance: few
CDR3nt: TGTGCCAGCAGCCCACTGGGGGGGCAGGTAGATACGCAGTATTTT
CDR3aa: CASSPLGGQVDTQYF

j_gene: TRBJ2-7
v_gene: TRBV20-1
d_gene: TRBD1
abundance: few
CDR3nt: TGCAGTGCTACACCCGGGACAGGGCGCGCCTACGAGCAGTACTTC
CDR3aa: CSATPGTGRAYEQYF